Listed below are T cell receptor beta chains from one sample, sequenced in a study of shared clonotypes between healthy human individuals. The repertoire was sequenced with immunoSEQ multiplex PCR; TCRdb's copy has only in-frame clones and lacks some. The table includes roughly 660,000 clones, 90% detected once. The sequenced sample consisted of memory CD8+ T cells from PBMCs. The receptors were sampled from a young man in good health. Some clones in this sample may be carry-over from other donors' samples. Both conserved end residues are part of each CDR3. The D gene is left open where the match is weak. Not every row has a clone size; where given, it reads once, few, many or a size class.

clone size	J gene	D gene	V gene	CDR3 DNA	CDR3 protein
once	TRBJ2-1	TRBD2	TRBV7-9	TGTGCCAGCAGCTTAGAGGGGCTAGCGGGAGGCCAAACCTACAATGAGCAGTTCTTC	CASSLEGLAGGQTYNEQFF
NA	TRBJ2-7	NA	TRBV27	TGTGCCAGCAGTTTAAGACGGCGTTACGAGCAGTACTTC	CASSLRRRYEQYF
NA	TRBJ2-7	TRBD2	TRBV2	TGTGCCAGCAGTTACTCTAGCGGGGAAATTTACGAGCAGTACTTC	CASSYSSGEIYEQYF
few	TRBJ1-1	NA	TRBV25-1	TGTGCCAGCAGTGAATGGGGCGGAGAGAACACTGAAGCTTTCTTT	CASSEWGGENTEAFF
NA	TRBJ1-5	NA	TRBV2	TGTGCCAGCAGTGAATGGGTCCAGGGTGGTCAGCCCCAGCATTTT	CASSEWVQGGQPQHF
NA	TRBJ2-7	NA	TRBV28	TGTGCCAGCAAAGGGACCGGAGGGGACGAGCAGTACTTC	CASKGTGGDEQYF
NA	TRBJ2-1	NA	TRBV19	TGTGCCAGTAGTTTCAGGGGTTCCTACAATGAGCAGTTCTTC	CASSFRGSYNEQFF
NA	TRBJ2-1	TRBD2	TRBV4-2	TGTGCCAGCAGCCAAGATACAGGACTAGGCAATGAGCAGTTCTTC	CASSQDTGLGNEQFF
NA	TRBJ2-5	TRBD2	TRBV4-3	TGCGCCAGCAGCCAAGTTACTAGCGCCCAAGAGACCCAGTACTTC	CASSQVTSAQETQYF
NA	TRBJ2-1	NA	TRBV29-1	TGCAGCGTTGTAGAGGGCTTCGATGAGCAGTTCTTC	CSVVEGFDEQFF
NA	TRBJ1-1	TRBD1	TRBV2	TGTGCCAGCAGGGCTTCCGGGACAGAGAACACTGAAGCTTTCTTT	CASRASGTENTEAFF
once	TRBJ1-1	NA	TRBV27	TGTGCCAGCAGTTTAGATCAGGGAGCGAGGGCTGAAGCTTTCTTT	CASSLDQGARAEAFF
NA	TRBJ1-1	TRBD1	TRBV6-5	TGTGCCAGCAGTCAGGGACAGATCACTGAAGCTTTCTTT	CASSQGQITEAFF
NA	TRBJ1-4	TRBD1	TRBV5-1	TGCGCCAGCAGCTTGGCTCGGACAGGGAACGAAAAACTGTTTTTT	CASSLARTGNEKLFF
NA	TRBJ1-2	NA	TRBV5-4	TGTGCCAGCAGCTTGGGGACAGCTAACTATGGCTACACCTTC	CASSLGTANYGYTF
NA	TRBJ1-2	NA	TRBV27	TGTGCCAGCAGTCCGACCGCCGACTATGGCTACACCTTC	CASSPTADYGYTF
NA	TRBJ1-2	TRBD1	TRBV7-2	TGTGCCAGCAGCTTGACAGGGAGGGGCTACACCTTC	CASSLTGRGYTF
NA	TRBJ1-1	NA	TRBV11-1	TGTGCCAGCAGCTTATTCCGGTTGGGCGGTCACGGTGAAGCTTTCTTT	CASSLFRLGGHGEAFF